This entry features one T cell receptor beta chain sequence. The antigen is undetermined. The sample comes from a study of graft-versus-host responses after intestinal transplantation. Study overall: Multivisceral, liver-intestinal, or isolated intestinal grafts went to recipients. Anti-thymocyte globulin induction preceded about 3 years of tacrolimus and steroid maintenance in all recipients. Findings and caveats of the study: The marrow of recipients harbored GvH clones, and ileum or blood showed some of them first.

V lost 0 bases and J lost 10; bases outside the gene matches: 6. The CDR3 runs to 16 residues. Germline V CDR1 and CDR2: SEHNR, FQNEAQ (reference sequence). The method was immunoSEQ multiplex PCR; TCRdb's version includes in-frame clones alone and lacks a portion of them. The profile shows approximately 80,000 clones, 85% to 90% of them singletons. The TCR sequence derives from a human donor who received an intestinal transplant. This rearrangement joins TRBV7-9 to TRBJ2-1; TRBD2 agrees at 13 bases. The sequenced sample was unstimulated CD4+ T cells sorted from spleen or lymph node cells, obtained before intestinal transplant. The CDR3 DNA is TGTGCCAGCAGCTTAGCACTAGCGGGGGGGCCTGGGGAGCAGTTCTTC. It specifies CASSLALAGGPGEQFF.